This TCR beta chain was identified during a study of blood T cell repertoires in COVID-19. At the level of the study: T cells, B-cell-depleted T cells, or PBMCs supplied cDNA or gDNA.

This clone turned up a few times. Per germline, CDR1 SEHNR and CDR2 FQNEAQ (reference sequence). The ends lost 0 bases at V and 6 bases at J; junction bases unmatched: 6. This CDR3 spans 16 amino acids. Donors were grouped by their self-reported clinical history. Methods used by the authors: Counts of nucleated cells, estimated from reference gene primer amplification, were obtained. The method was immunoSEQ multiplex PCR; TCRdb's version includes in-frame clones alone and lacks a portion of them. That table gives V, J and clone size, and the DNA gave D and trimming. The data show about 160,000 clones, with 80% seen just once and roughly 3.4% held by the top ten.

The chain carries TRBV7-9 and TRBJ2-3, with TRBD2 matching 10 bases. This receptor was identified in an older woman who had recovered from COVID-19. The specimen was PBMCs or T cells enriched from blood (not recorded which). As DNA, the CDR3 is TGTGCCAGCAGCTTAGCGGTAGCGGGGGGTTATGATACGCAGTATTTT. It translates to CASSLAVAGGYDTQYF.